The present TCR beta chain was sequenced within a study of CD8 T cells in ankylosing spondylitis. After removal of 4 bases from V and 6 bases from J, the junction contained 7 bases not matched to a gene. The CDR3 sequence is 14 residues long. CDR1 SGHDN and CDR2 FVKESK come from the germline V gene. This clonotype was found many times. TCRdb re-derived calls from the 5' RACE reads in MiXCR, one entry per CDR3 protein. The sample gives about 27,000 distinct CDR3 sequences, over 6.5% of which show up once; nearly 30% is in the top ten. The chain couples TRBV14 to TRBJ2-7, with TRBD1 matching 9 bases. The sequenced sample consisted of blood. The TCR sequence derives from a male donor with ankylosing spondylitis or in good health (not recorded which). The CDR3 nucleotides read TGTGCCAGCAGCCCCGGGACAGGGTACGGCGAGCAGTACTTC. Its translation is CASSPGTGYGEQYF.